These T cell receptor beta chains were read from a single sample in a study of shared clonotypes between healthy human individuals. Only in-frame clones appear in the TCRdb table, and some are missing; sequencing was by immunoSEQ multiplex PCR. The data contain 2,500,000 or so clones, around 90% of them singletons. Input material: naive CD4+ T cells from PBMCs. Receptors originate from a man younger than 35 in good health. Some clones in this sample may be carry-over from other donors' samples. CDR3s include the opening cysteine and the closing phenylalanine or tryptophan. A D gene is named only where the DNA matches it firmly. Clone size is not always given. Where it is, it says once, few, many or a class for expanded clones.

TGTGCCAGCAGTTACAGTGGCGGGGTTTCCTACAATGAGCAGTTCTTC | CASSYSGGVSYNEQFF | TRBJ2-1 | TRBV6-5 | NA | NA
TGCAGCGTTGGGACAGGCCAGGATACACCCCTCCACTTT | CSVGTGQDTPLHF | TRBJ1-6 | TRBV29-1 | TRBD1 | NA
TGTGCCAGCAGCTACGGGACAGGAACAGCTCTCTACGAGCAGTACTTC | CASSYGTGTALYEQYF | TRBJ2-7 | TRBV7-8 | TRBD1 | once
TGTGCCTGGAGCGACCGAATGAACACTGAAGCTTTCTTT | CAWSDRMNTEAFF | TRBJ1-1 | TRBV30 | NA | NA
TGTGCCAGCAGCGTAGAGGGACTCGCGACCGGGGAGCTGTTTTTT | CASSVEGLATGELFF | TRBJ2-2 | TRBV9 | NA | NA
TGTGCCAGCGGGACGGGGGGGAACATTCAGTACTTC | CASGTGGNIQYF | TRBJ2-4 | TRBV28 | TRBD2 | NA
TGTGCCAGCAGTTCGCAGACAGGGGCCGCCTACGAGCAGTACTTC | CASSSQTGAAYEQYF | TRBJ2-7 | TRBV28 | TRBD1 | NA
TGTGCCAGCAGCGAGACACCTAACTATGGCTACACCTTC | CASSETPNYGYTF | TRBJ1-2 | TRBV27 | NA | few
TGTGCCAGTCGACAGGGGCGGTACAATGAGCAGTTCTTC | CASRQGRYNEQFF | TRBJ2-1 | TRBV6-5 | TRBD1 | NA
TGTGCCAGCAGTCTGACAGGGCTCCAAGAGACCCAGTACTTC | CASSLTGLQETQYF | TRBJ2-5 | TRBV28 | TRBD1 | NA
TGCGCCAGCAGCTTGTTCGGGTATTCCTACAATGAGCAGTTCTTC | CASSLFGYSYNEQFF | TRBJ2-1 | TRBV5-1 | NA | NA
TGCGCCAGTGGTGGGGGGGGCCCCCCTTATGGCTACACCTTC | CASGGGGPPYGYTF | TRBJ1-2 | TRBV5-1 | NA | NA
TGTGCCAGCAGTGAAGCGTGGCTTTACGAGCAGTACTTC | CASSEAWLYEQYF | TRBJ2-7 | TRBV6-1 | NA | NA
TGTGCCAGCAGATCAAGGGGGGGAAGTGGCTACACCTTC | CASRSRGGSGYTF | TRBJ1-2 | TRBV6-5 | NA | NA
TGTGCCAGCAGCTTAGATCCAGCGGGGGTCAATGAGCAGTTCTTC | CASSLDPAGVNEQFF | TRBJ2-1 | TRBV11-2 | TRBD2 | once
TGTGCCACCGGGAAGGGGGGCACTGAAGCTTTCTTT | CATGKGGTEAFF | TRBJ1-1 | TRBV6-6 | NA | NA
TGCGCCAGCAGCTTGGAGGGCGAGCCGCCCACAGATACGCAGTATTTT | CASSLEGEPPTDTQYF | TRBJ2-3 | TRBV5-1 | NA | NA
TGCGCCAGCAGCTTGATGTTCGGGGTTTCGGTCGGGGAGCTGTTTTTT | CASSLMFGVSVGELFF | TRBJ2-2 | TRBV5-1 | NA | NA
TGTGCCAGCAGCATTCGATCGACGGCAACTAATGAAAAACTGTTTTTT | CASSIRSTATNEKLFF | TRBJ1-4 | TRBV5-6 | NA | NA
TGTGCCAGCAGCACGTCCTCTTGGGAGACCCAGTACTTC | CASSTSSWETQYF | TRBJ2-5 | TRBV9 | NA | NA
TGTGCCAGCAGCTCCGGACTAGCGGGAGCTGATGAGCAGTTCTTC | CASSSGLAGADEQFF | TRBJ2-1 | TRBV7-3 | TRBD2 | NA
TGTGCCAGCAGCTCGGGGTCCCACAATCAGCCCCAGCATTTT | CASSSGSHNQPQHF | TRBJ1-5 | TRBV7-9 | NA | NA
TGTGCCAGCAGTGAAGGATTTCAGCCCCAGCATTTT | CASSEGFQPQHF | TRBJ1-5 | TRBV2 | NA | NA
TGTGCCAGCAGCCAAACTAGCGGCTCCTACAATGAGCAGTTCTTC | CASSQTSGSYNEQFF | TRBJ2-1 | TRBV4-2 | TRBD2 | NA
TGTGCCAGCAGTCGATCCGGGACAGACAACTATGGCTACACCTTC | CASSRSGTDNYGYTF | TRBJ1-2 | TRBV6-5 | TRBD1 | NA
TGTGCCAGCTCGCCCGGACTTAATGAAAAACTGTTTTTT | CASSPGLNEKLFF | TRBJ1-4 | TRBV18 | NA | NA
TGCGCCAGCAGCTTCAACGGGCGCGGGAATGAGCAGTTCTTC | CASSFNGRGNEQFF | TRBJ2-1 | TRBV5-1 | NA | NA
TGCGCCAGCAGCCCAGGGGACAGGAACACTGAAGCTTTCTTT | CASSPGDRNTEAFF | TRBJ1-1 | TRBV5-1 | TRBD1 | NA
TGTGCCAGCAGCCAAGGTTTCCAACCGACCGGGGAGCTGTTTTTT | CASSQGFQPTGELFF | TRBJ2-2 | TRBV4-2 | NA | NA
TGTGCCAGCTCACCAGTACAGGGGGTATTGGTTGAAAAACTGTTTTTT | CASSPVQGVLVEKLFF | TRBJ1-4 | TRBV18 | TRBD1 | NA
TGTGCTAGTGGCCGTACGACGGGCGGAGTAAACACCGGGGAGCTGTTTTTT | CASGRTTGGVNTGELFF | TRBJ2-2 | TRBV12-5 | NA | NA
TGTGCCAGCTCACCCCTAGCGGGAGTGGCCGGGGAGCTGTTTTTT | CASSPLAGVAGELFF | TRBJ2-2 | TRBV18 | TRBD2 | NA
TGTCCTGGGAGGCGCGGCCGCGAACAAAGTCGGGCCAACGTCCTGACTTTC | CPGRRGREQSRANVLTF | TRBJ2-6 | TRBV22-1 | NA | NA
TGCGCCAGCAGCTTGGATCCAACAGGGTTCGGGACCCAGTACTTC | CASSLDPTGFGTQYF | TRBJ2-5 | TRBV5-1 | NA | NA
TGTGCCAGCTCCGAGGGACAGGGTATTAGCGGGAGTGGTAATGGGCAGTTCTTC | CASSEGQGISGSGNGQFF | TRBJ2-1 | TRBV25-1 | NA | NA
TGTGCCAGCAGCTTAGAAGACAGAAATGAGCAGTTCTTC | CASSLEDRNEQFF | TRBJ2-1 | TRBV11-3 | NA | NA
TGCGCCAGCAGTGAGTCGACAGGAGCAGATACGCAGTATTTT | CASSESTGADTQYF | TRBJ2-3 | TRBV10-1 | NA | NA
TGCGCCAGCAGCCATAGCGGGAGGAGGGAGTATAATGAGCAGTTCTTC | CASSHSGRREYNEQFF | TRBJ2-1 | TRBV5-1 | TRBD2 | NA
TGTGCCAGCAGCTCGCCCCCCCTCAACGAGCAGTACTTC | CASSSPPLNEQYF | TRBJ2-7 | TRBV7-2 | NA | NA
TGTGCCAGCACCGGAGATGGTGGCGAGCAGTACTTC | CASTGDGGEQYF | TRBJ2-7 | TRBV28 | NA | NA
TGTGCCAGCAGCTCCAACACAGATACGCAGTATTTT | CASSSNTDTQYF | TRBJ2-3 | TRBV7-9 | NA | few
TGTGCCAGCAGCCAAGGTTCTTTCAATGAGCAGTTCTTC | CASSQGSFNEQFF | TRBJ2-1 | TRBV4-2 | NA | once
TGCAGCGTTGCGTGGACTAGCGGCTTCACAGATACGCAGTATTTT | CSVAWTSGFTDTQYF | TRBJ2-3 | TRBV29-1 | TRBD2 | NA
TGTGCCAGCAGTGAACCCCAGTTGACTCCTTTGTGGAAACTGTTTTTT | CASSEPQLTPLWKLFF | TRBJ1-4 | TRBV6-1 | NA | NA
TGTGCCAGCAGACCACAGGGTGCTGGAAACACCATATATTTT | CASRPQGAGNTIYF | TRBJ1-3 | TRBV28 | NA | NA
TGTGCCAGCAGTTTACAGGGACGAGAGACCCAGTACTTC | CASSLQGRETQYF | TRBJ2-5 | TRBV6-5 | NA | NA
TGCGCCAGCAGTCCAAAAATCGGAGAGCTAGTAGTGGCCTACGAGCAGTACTTC | CASSPKIGELVVAYEQYF | TRBJ2-7 | TRBV23-1 | NA | NA
TGCACCAGCAGCTCGGACAGGGGGCTGGTGAACGAGCAGTACTTC | CTSSSDRGLVNEQYF | TRBJ2-7 | TRBV1 | NA | NA
TGTGCCAGCAGCTTAGCGGTCTCAGCCACAGATACGCAGTATTTT | CASSLAVSATDTQYF | TRBJ2-3 | TRBV7-2 | NA | NA
TGCGCCAGCAGCTTGGCCCCTAGCGGGAGGGCCAGCCCAGATACGCAGTATTTT | CASSLAPSGRASPDTQYF | TRBJ2-3 | TRBV5-1 | TRBD2 | NA
TGCGCCAGCAGCCAGGGCCCGGGGAGCTCCTACTACGAGCAGTACTTC | CASSQGPGSSYYEQYF | TRBJ2-7 | TRBV5-1 | NA | NA
TGTGCCAGCAGCTCACACTACGAGCAGTACTTC | CASSSHYEQYF | TRBJ2-7 | TRBV11-2 | NA | NA
TGCGCCAGCAGCGCGGACAGTGACCAGCCCCAGCATTTT | CASSADSDQPQHF | TRBJ1-5 | TRBV5-1 | NA | once
TGCGCCAGCAGCCAAGATTGGGTATTTACCTACAATGAGCAGTTCTTC | CASSQDWVFTYNEQFF | TRBJ2-1 | TRBV4-1 | NA | NA
TGTGCCAGCAGCTTCCGGACCCCAACTAATGAAAAACTGTTTTTT | CASSFRTPTNEKLFF | TRBJ1-4 | TRBV6-5 | NA | NA
TGTGCCAGCAAAATTCCCACTGAAGCTTTCTTT | CASKIPTEAFF | TRBJ1-1 | TRBV6-1 | NA | NA
TGCGCCAGCAGCTTGCAGCGGGAGTCCTACAATGAGCAGTTCTTC | CASSLQRESYNEQFF | TRBJ2-1 | TRBV5-1 | TRBD2 | NA
TGTGCCAGCAGTTACCGGGGACCCGTCTCCTACGAGCAGTACTTC | CASSYRGPVSYEQYF | TRBJ2-7 | TRBV28 | NA | NA
TGTGCCAGCAGCTTATTGGGCAGGGTCGGTTCCGGGGAGCTGTTTTTT | CASSLLGRVGSGELFF | TRBJ2-2 | TRBV7-7 | NA | once
TGCGCCAGCAGCCGATTGGGACAGGGGAATGAAAAACTGTTTTTT | CASSRLGQGNEKLFF | TRBJ1-4 | TRBV4-3 | TRBD1 | NA